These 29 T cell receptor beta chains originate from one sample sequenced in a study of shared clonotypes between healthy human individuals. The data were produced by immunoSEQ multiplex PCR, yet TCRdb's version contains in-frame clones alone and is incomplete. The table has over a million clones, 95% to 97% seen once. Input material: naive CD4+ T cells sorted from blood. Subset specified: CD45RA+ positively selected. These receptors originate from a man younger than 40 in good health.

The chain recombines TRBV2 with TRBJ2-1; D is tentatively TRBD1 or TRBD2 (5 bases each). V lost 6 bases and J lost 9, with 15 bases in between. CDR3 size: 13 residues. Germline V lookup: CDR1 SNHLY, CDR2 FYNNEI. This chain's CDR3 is CASRGPGSGEQFF. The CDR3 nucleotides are TGTGCCAGCAGGGGACCCGGCAGTGGTGAGCAGTTCTTC.

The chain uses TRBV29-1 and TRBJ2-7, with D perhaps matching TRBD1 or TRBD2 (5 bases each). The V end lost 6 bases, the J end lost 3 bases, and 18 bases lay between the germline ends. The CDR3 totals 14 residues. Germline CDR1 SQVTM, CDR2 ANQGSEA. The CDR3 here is CSVGPRGAHYEQYF. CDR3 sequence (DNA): TGCAGCGTGGGCCCCCGAGGGGCCCACTACGAGCAGTACTTC.

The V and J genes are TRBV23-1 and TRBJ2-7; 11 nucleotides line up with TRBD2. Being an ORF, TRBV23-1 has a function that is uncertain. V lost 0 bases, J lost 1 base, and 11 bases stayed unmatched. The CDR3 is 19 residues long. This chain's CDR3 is CASSQSLLAGAQGSYEQYF. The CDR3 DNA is TGCGCCAGCAGTCAATCGTTACTAGCGGGAGCACAGGGGTCCTACGAGCAGTACTTC.

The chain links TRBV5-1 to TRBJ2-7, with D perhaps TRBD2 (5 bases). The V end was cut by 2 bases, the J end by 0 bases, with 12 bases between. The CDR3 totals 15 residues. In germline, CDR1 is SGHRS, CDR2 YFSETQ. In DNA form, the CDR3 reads TGCGCCAGCAGCTTTGAACTAGGGCACTCCTACGAGCAGTACTTC. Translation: CASSFELGHSYEQYF.

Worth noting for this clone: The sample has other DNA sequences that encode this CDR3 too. CDR3: CASSPGTANTEAFF. In nucleotides, the CDR3 is TGCGCCAGCAGCCCGGGGACAGCGAACACTGAAGCTTTCTTT. V is TRBV5-1 and J is TRBJ1-1; 7 bases match TRBD1. The CDR3 covers 14 residues. Germline V gene sequence: CDR1 SGHRS, CDR2 YFSETQ. J lost 1 base, V lost 4 bases, and 4 bases had no gene match.

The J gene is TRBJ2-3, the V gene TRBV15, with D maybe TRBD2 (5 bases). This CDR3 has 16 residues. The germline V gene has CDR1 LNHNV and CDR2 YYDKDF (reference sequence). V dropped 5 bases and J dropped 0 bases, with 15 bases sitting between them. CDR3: CATSDPGAASTDTQYF. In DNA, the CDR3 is TGTGCCACCAGCGATCCAGGAGCGGCTAGCACAGATACGCAGTATTTT.

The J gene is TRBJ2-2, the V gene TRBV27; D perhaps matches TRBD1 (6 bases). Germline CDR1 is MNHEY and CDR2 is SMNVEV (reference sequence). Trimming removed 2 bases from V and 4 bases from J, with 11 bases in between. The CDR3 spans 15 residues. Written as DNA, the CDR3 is TGTGCCAGCAGTTTACTGACAGGTTCCACCGGGGAGCTGTTTTTT. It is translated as CASSLLTGSTGELFF.

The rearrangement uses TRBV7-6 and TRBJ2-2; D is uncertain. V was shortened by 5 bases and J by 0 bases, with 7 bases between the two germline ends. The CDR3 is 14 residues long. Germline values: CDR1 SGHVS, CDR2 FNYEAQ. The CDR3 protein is CASSSRPNTGELFF. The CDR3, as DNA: TGTGCCAGCAGCAGCCGCCCGAACACCGGGGAGCTGTTTTTT.

CDR3 bases: TGTGCCAGCAGTGAATTTGGTAATGAGCAGTTCTTC. It translates to CASSEFGNEQFF. The chain recombines TRBV2 with TRBJ2-1, with no clear D. Trimming removed 2 bases at V and 7 bases at J, with 6 bases between. This CDR3 region has 12 residues. CDR1 is SNHLY and CDR2 is FYNNEI in the germline V gene. Full variable domain (rest looked up from reference TRBV2 and TRBJ2-1): EPEVTQTPSHQVTQMGQEVILRCVPISNHLYFYWYRQILGQKVEFLVSFYNNEISEKSEIFDDQFSVERPDGSNFTLKIRSTKLEDSAMYFCASSEFGNEQFFGPGTRLTVL.

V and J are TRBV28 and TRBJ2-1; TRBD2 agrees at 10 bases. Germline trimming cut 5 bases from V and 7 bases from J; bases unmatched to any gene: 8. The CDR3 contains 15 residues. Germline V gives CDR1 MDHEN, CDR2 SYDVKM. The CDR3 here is CASSPLAGVPNEQFF. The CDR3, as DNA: TGTGCCAGCAGTCCGCTAGCGGGAGTCCCTAATGAGCAGTTCTTC.

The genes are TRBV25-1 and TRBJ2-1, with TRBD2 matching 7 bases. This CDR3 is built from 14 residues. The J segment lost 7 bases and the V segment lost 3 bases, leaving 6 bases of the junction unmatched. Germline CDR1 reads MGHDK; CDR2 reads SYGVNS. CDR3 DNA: TGTGCCAGCAGTGAGGAACTAGCGACAAATGAGCAGTTCTTC. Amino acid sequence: CASSEELATNEQFF.

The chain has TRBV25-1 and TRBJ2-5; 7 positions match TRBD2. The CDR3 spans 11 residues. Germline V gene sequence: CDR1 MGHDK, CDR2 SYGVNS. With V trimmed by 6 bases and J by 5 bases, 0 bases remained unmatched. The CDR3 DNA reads TGTGCCAGCAGGGGGGGGGAGACCCAGTACTTC. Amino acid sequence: CASRGGETQYF.

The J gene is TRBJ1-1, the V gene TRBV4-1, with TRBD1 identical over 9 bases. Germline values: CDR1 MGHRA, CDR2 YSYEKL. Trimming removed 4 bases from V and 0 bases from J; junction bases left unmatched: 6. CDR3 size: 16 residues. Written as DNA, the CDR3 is TGCGCCAGCAGCCGGGAGGGGACAGGGTTGAACACTGAAGCTTTCTTT. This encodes CASSREGTGLNTEAFF.

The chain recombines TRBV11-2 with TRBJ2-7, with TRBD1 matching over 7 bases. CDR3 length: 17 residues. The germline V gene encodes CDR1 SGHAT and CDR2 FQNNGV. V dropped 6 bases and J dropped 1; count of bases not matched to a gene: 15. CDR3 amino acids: CASRSLKTGQRSYEQYF. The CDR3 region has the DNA TGTGCCAGCAGGTCTCTTAAAACGGGACAGCGGTCCTACGAGCAGTACTTC. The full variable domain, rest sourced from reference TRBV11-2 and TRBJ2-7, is EAGVAQSPRYKIIEKRQSVAFWCNPISGHATLYWYQQILGQGPKLLIQFQNNGVVDDSQLPKDRFSAERLKGVDSTLKIQPAKLEDSAVYLCASRSLKTGQRSYEQYFGPGTRLTVT.

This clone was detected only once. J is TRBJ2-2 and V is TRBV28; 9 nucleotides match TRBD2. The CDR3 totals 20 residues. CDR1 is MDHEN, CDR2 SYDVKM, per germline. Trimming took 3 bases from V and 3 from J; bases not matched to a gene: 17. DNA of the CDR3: TGTGCCAGCAGTTTTTTGGGGGCCCGTGGCGGGAGGGCGTACACCGGGGAGCTGTTTTTT. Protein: CASSFLGARGGRAYTGELFF.

The CDR3 sequence is CASSLRGPAEGYEQYF. CDR3 nucleotides: TGTGCCAGCAGCTTACGGGGGCCAGCGGAGGGGTACGAGCAGTACTTC. The chain combines TRBV7-8 with TRBJ2-7, with D perhaps being TRBD1 or TRBD2 (6 bases each). The V and J ends lost 2 bases and 4 bases respectively, with 18 bases between them. This CDR3 comprises 16 residues. CDR1 is SGHVS and CDR2 is FQNEAQ in the germline V gene.

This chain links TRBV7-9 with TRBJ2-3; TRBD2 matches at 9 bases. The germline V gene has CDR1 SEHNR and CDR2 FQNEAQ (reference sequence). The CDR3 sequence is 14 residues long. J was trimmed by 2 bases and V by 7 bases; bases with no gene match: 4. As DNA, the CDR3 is TGTGCCAGCATCGCTAGCGGGACCACAGATACGCAGTATTTT. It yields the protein CASIASGTTDTQYF.

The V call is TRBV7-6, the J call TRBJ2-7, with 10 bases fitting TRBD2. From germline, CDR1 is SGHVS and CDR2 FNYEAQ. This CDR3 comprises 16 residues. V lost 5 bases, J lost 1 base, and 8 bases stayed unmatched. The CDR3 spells CASSPLAGAASYEQYF. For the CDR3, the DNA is TGTGCCAGCAGCCCCCTAGCGGGGGCCGCTTCCTACGAGCAGTACTTC.

In DNA, the CDR3 is TGTGCCAGCAGCTTGGAGGGGATACAAGCTTTCTTT. It encodes CASSLEGIQAFF. The genes are TRBV5-5 and TRBJ1-1; tentatively, D is TRBD1 (5 bases). CDR3 length: 12 amino acids. Per the germline V gene, CDR1 is SGHKS and CDR2 is YYEKEE (reference sequence). V gave up 0 bases and J gave up 9 bases, with 9 bases separating them.

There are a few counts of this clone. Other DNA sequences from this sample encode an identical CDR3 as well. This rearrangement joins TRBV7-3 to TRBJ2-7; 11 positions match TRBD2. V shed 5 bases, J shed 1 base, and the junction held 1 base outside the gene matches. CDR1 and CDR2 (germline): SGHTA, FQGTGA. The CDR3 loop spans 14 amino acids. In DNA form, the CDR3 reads TGTGCCAGCAGCCTAGCGGGAGGATCCTACGAGCAGTACTTC. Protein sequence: CASSLAGGSYEQYF.

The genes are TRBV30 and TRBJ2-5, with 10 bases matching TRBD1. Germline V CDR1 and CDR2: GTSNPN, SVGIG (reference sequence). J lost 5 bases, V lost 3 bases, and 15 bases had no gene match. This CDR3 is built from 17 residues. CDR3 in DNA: TGTGCCTGGAGCCCTAAGATGGGACAGGGGCGCCGGGAGACCCAGTACTTC. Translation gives CAWSPKMGQGRRETQYF.

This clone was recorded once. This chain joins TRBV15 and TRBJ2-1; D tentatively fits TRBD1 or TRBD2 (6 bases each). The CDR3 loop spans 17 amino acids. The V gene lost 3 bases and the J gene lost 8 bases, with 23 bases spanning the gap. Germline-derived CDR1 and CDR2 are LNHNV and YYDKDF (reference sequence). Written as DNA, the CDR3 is TGTGCCACCAGCAGTTCCCCACTTAGGGGGGCCGGGGATGAGCAGTTCTTC. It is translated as CATSSSPLRGAGDEQFF.

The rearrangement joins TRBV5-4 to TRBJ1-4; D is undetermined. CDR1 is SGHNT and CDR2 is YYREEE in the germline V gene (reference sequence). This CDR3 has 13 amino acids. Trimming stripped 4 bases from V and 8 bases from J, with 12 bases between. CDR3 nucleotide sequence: TGTGCCAGCAGCACTAGGACGGAGGAAAAACTGTTTTTT. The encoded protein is CASSTRTEEKLFF.

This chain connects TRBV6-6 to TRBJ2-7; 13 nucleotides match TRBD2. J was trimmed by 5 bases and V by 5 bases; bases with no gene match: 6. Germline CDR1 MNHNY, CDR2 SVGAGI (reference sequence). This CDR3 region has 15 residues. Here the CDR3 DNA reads TGTGCCAGCAGTGGACTAGCGGGAGATCTCAACGAGCAGTACTTC. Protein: CASSGLAGDLNEQYF.

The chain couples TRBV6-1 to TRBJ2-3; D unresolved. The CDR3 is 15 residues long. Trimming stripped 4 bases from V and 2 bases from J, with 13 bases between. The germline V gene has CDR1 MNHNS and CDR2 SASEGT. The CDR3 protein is CASSAQDYLTDTQYF. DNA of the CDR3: TGTGCCAGCAGTGCGCAGGATTACCTCACAGATACGCAGTATTTT.

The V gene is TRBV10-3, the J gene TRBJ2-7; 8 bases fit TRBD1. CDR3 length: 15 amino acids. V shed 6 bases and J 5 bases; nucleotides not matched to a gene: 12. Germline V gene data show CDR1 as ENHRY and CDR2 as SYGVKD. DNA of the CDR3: TGTGCCATCAGCGACCCCACAGGGGGTACCGACGAGCAGTACTTC. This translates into CAISDPTGGTDEQYF.

The CDR3 is CASSLETSPDTQYF. The CDR3 DNA is TGCGCCAGCAGCTTGGAGACTTCCCCAGATACGCAGTATTTT. The rearrangement joins TRBV5-1 to TRBJ2-3, with unresolved D. Trimming pared 0 bases from V and 4 bases from J, leaving 9 bases between. Per the germline V gene, CDR1 is SGHRS and CDR2 is YFSETQ. The CDR3 loop spans 14 amino acids.

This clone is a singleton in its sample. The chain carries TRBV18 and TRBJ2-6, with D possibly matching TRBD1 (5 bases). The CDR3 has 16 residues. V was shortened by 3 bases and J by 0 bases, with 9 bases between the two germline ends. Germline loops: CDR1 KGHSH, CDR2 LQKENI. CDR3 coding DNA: TGTGCCAGCTCACCCACAGGAGCCTCTGGGGCCAACGTCCTGACTTTC. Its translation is CASSPTGASGANVLTF.

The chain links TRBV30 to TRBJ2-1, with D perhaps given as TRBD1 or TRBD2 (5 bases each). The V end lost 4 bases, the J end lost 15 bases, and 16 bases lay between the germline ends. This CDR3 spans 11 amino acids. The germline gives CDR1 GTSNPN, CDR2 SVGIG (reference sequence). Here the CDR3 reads CAWTYQTGPFF. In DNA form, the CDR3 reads TGTGCCTGGACCTATCAGACGGGGCCGTTCTTC.